These 25 T cell receptor beta chains were all obtained from the same sample, sequenced in a study of CD8+CD57+ T cells in acquired aplastic anemia. Genomic DNA constituted the template upon which TCR beta VDJ and CDR3 profiling was performed. Each CDR3 protein gets one entry after TCRdb re-called the reads with MiXCR. The sample contains approximately 170,000 distinct CDR3 sequences, 55% to 70% of which appear only once. The specimen was sorted CD4+, CD8+, or CD8+CD57+ T cells (not recorded which) from PBMCs. The receptors come from a human donor in good health.

This sequence joins TRBV19 and TRBJ2-5; no clear D gene. CDR1 is LNHDA, CDR2 SQIVND, per germline (reference sequence). V lost 7 bases to trimming and J lost 7 bases, with 16 bases between them. The CDR3 extends over 13 amino acids. The CDR3 loop reads CASTGRQTGTQYF. CDR3 nucleotide sequence: TGTGCCAGTACCGGTAGGCAGACTGGGACCCAGTACTTC. The full variable domain, with the rest looked up from reference TRBV19 and TRBJ2-5, is DGGITQSPKYLFRKEGQNVTLSCEQNLNHDAMYWYRQDPGQGLRLIYYSQIVNDFQKGDIAEGYSVSREKKESFPLTVTSAQKNPTAFYLCASTGRQTGTQYFGPGTRLLVL.

The sample holds many counts of this clonotype. The chain has TRBV5-5 and TRBJ2-7; D is ambiguous. Per the germline V gene, CDR1 is SGHKS and CDR2 is YYEKEE (reference sequence). Trimming took off 7 bases at V and 3 bases at J, with 8 bases between the two ends. The CDR3 is 11 residues long. The CDR3 DNA reads TGTGCCAGCTCGATGGGCTACGAGCAGTACTTC. Translating gives CASSMGYEQYF.

This sequence joins TRBV2 and TRBJ2-3; TRBD2 agrees at 12 bases. The trim removed 8 bases at V and 8 bases at J, leaving 5 bases unmatched. The CDR3 has 13 amino acids. Germline V CDR1 and CDR2: SNHLY, FYNNEI. Here the CDR3 DNA reads TGTGCCAGCCAGACTAGCGGGGGCCTTACGCAGTATTTT. Translation: CASQTSGGLTQYF.

A word on this clonotype: Without the conserved terminal phenylalanine or tryptophan, this CDR3 likely stems from a read error. The V call is TRBV25-1, the J call TRBJ1-1, with D possibly TRBD1 on 5 matching bases. V lost 3 bases and J lost 7, with 12 bases in between. The CDR3 loop spans 13 amino acids. In germline, CDR1 is MGHDK, CDR2 SYGVNS. The CDR3 here is CASSDRVWGEAFS. Here the CDR3 DNA reads TGTGCCAGCAGTGACAGGGTCTGGGGTGAAGCTTTCTCT.

The chain uses TRBV6-2 or TRBV6-3 and TRBJ1-2; 10 bases fit TRBD1. Per the germline V gene, CDR1 is MNHEY and CDR2 is SVGEGT. CDR3 length: 17 residues. The V gene end was trimmed by 2 bases and the J gene end by 4 bases; junction bases not matched to a gene: 10. The CDR3 DNA reads TGTGCCAGCAGTTACCGGACAGGGGGGCCCGTTGGCTATGGCTACACCTTC. It translates to CASSYRTGGPVGYGYTF.

With respect to this clonotype: Germline and junction disagree at one end, which may indicate a read error. This chain links TRBV5-5 with TRBJ2-3; 8 nucleotides align to TRBD1. From germline, CDR1 is SGHKS and CDR2 YYEKEE (reference sequence). The CDR3 length is 15 residues. CDR3 protein: CASSPGDRTTDTQYF. The CDR3 DNA reads as TGCGCCAGCAGCCCAGGGGACAGGACCACAGATACGCAGTATTTT.

The V gene is TRBV7-6, the J gene TRBJ2-7, with TRBD1 matching over 11 bases. V was clipped by 4 bases and J by 4 bases; unmatched bases: 6. This CDR3 region has 15 residues. Per the germline V gene, CDR1 is SGHVS and CDR2 is FNYEAQ. CDR3: CASSSPGQGDYEQYF. The CDR3 DNA is TGTGCCAGCAGCTCCCCGGGACAGGGGGATTACGAGCAGTACTTC.

The count of this clonotype is one. The gene calls are TRBV7-3 and TRBJ2-3, with 14 bases matching TRBD2. The J segment lost 4 bases and the V segment lost 2 bases, leaving 5 bases of the junction unmatched. This CDR3 has 17 residues. Per the germline V gene, CDR1 is SGHTA and CDR2 is FQGTGA. The CDR3: CASSLGPGLAGADTQYF. The CDR3 DNA follows: TGTGCCAGCAGCTTAGGCCCGGGACTAGCGGGAGCAGATACGCAGTATTTT.

This clonotype was seen only a few times. CDR3 sequence: CASSSRWAGLQYGYTF. In DNA form, the CDR3 reads TGTGCCAGCAGCTCGCGATGGGCAGGGCTTCAGTATGGCTACACCTTC. V usage is TRBV7-8 and J usage is TRBJ1-2; perhaps TRBD1 as D (5 bases). Germline assignment: CDR1 SGHVS and CDR2 FQNEAQ. CDR3 size: 16 residues. V was trimmed by 4 bases and J by 5 bases, leaving 20 bases between them. Drawing the rest from reference TRBV7-8 and TRBJ1-2, the complete variable domain is GAGVSQSPRYKVAKRGQDVALRCDPISGHVSLFWYQQALGQGPEFLTYFQNEAQLDKSGLPSDRFFAERPEGSVSTLKIQRTQQEDSAVYLCASSSRWAGLQYGYTFGSGTRLTVV.

To note about this clonotype: Germline and junction disagree at one end, which may indicate a read error. This chain connects TRBV5-1 to TRBJ1-1, with D possibly TRBD1 on 5 matching bases. The germline V gene has CDR1 SGHRS and CDR2 YFSETQ. The CDR3 sequence is 11 residues long. The CDR3 coding sequence is TGTGCCAGCAGCCGGGACGGTGAAGCTTTCTTT. This encodes CASSRDGEAFF.

The chain employs TRBV18 and TRBJ1-5, with TRBD1 matching 7 bases. J gave up 5 bases and V 1 base, and 8 bases lay outside the gene matches. The CDR3 runs 16 residues. Looked up from germline, CDR1 is KGHSH and CDR2 is LQKENI. The CDR3 region is CASSPRRPGQDQPQHF. The CDR3 DNA reads TGTGCCAGCTCACCACGGCGCCCAGGACAGGATCAGCCCCAGCATTTT.

The chain couples TRBV29-1 to TRBJ1-1; 7 bases align to TRBD1. The CDR3 totals 13 residues. Trimming removed 7 bases from V and 3 bases from J; junction bases left unmatched: 8. Germline V gene lookup returns CDR1 SQVTM and CDR2 ANQGSEA. The CDR3 reads CSAADRSYTEAFF. DNA for the CDR3: TGCAGCGCAGCGGACAGGTCCTACACTGAAGCTTTCTTT.

V usage is TRBV25-1 and J usage is TRBJ2-2; tentative D call: TRBD1 (6 bases). V lost 3 bases and J lost 7, with 21 bases in between. Germline loops: CDR1 MGHDK, CDR2 SYGVNS. The CDR3 covers 17 residues. Written as DNA, the CDR3 is TGTGCCAGCAGTGATACAGGGCAGGGTGTTTTCAACGGGGAGCTGTTTTTT. It encodes CASSDTGQGVFNGELFF.

The chain carries TRBV7-9 and TRBJ2-5; 10 bases fit TRBD1. Trimming at V came to 5 bases and at J to 3 bases, leaving 6 bases not matched to a gene. The CDR3 contains 15 residues. From germline, CDR1 is SEHNR and CDR2 FQNEAQ (reference sequence). The CDR3: CASSPRTGGKETQYF. CDR3 in DNA: TGTGCCAGCAGCCCACGGACAGGGGGAAAAGAGACCCAGTACTTC.

This clonotype was counted only a few times. V usage is TRBV10-3 and J usage is TRBJ2-5; 11 bases are shared with TRBD2. Trimming took 8 bases from V and 5 from J; bases not matched to a gene: 7. The CDR3 has 14 residues. CDR1 is ENHRY, CDR2 SYGVKD, per germline. CDR3 residues: CAIGRLAGQETQYF. The DNA of the CDR3 is TGTGCCATCGGCCGACTAGCGGGACAGGAGACCCAGTACTTC.

This clonotype has a count of ten or more. This sequence joins TRBV24-1 and TRBJ2-3; the match to TRBD2 covers 11 bases. V was clipped by 0 bases and J by 5 bases; unmatched bases: 6. CDR3 length: 17 residues. Germline-derived CDR1 and CDR2 are KGHDR and SFDVKD. CDR3 amino acids: CATSDLELAGAEDTQYF. CDR3 nucleotide sequence: TGTGCCACCAGTGATTTGGAACTAGCGGGGGCGGAAGATACGCAGTATTTT.

This clonotype was seen only a few times. The V call is TRBV19, the J call TRBJ1-2; D call uncertain. CDR3 length: 13 residues. Per the germline V gene, CDR1 is LNHDA and CDR2 is SQIVND (reference sequence). With 5 bases removed from V and 4 bases from J, the gap between germline ends came to 11 bases. CDR3 amino acids: CASSLDGSYGYTF. CDR3 DNA: TGTGCCAGTAGTTTGGACGGTTCCTATGGCTACACCTTC.

V is TRBV10-3 and J is TRBJ2-7; a possible D gene is TRBD2 (6 bases). This CDR3 is built from 12 residues. Per germline, CDR1 ENHRY and CDR2 SYGVKD. The V end lost 9 bases, the J end lost 3 bases, and 12 bases lay between the germline ends. In DNA form, the CDR3 reads TGTGCCATGCGGGACTCCCGCTACGAGCAGTACTTC. It codes for CAMRDSRYEQYF.

The genes are TRBV11-2 and TRBJ1-4, with TRBD1 as a possible D gene (6 bases). This CDR3 region has 13 residues. Germline-derived CDR1 and CDR2 are SGHAT and FQNNGV. Trimming shortened V by 5 bases and J by 11 bases, and 15 bases separated the two germline ends. CDR3 loop: CASSRDTSFKLFF. CDR3 coding DNA: TGTGCCAGCAGCCGGGACACCAGCTTTAAACTGTTTTTT. The variable domain in full, with the rest retrieved from reference TRBV11-2 and TRBJ1-4, is EAGVAQSPRYKIIEKRQSVAFWCNPISGHATLYWYQQILGQGPKLLIQFQNNGVVDDSQLPKDRFSAERLKGVDSTLKIQPAKLEDSAVYLCASSRDTSFKLFFGSGTQLSVL.

This clonotype showed up just a few times. This sequence joins TRBV9 and TRBJ2-7; D unclear. This CDR3 is 14 amino acids long. In germline, CDR1 is SGDLS, CDR2 YYNGEE. Between the trimmed V and J ends, which lost 0 bases and 5 bases, there was a span of 12 bases. CDR3 residues: CASSVGSASNEQYF. The CDR3 DNA follows: TGTGCCAGCAGCGTAGGAAGTGCGAGTAACGAGCAGTACTTC. Combining the CDR3 with reference TRBV9 and TRBJ2-7 gives the whole variable domain DSGVTQTPKHLITATGQRVTLRCSPRSGDLSVYWYQQSLDQGLQFLIQYYNGEERAKGNILERFSAQQFPDLHSELNLSSLELGDSALYFCASSVGSASNEQYFGPGTRLTVT.

This chain links TRBV9 with TRBJ1-3, with D hard to call. Trimming took off 0 bases at V and 7 bases at J, with 11 bases between the two ends. CDR1 SGDLS and CDR2 YYNGEE come from the germline V gene. The CDR3 extends over 14 amino acids. Here the CDR3 reads CASSVEPGANTIYF. DNA for the CDR3: TGTGCCAGCAGCGTAGAGCCGGGCGCGAACACCATATATTTT.

This clonotype was counted ten times or more. This chain uses TRBV7-2 with TRBJ2-7, with TRBD2 as a possible D gene (6 bases). This CDR3 has 14 amino acids. CDR1 is SGHTA, CDR2 FQGNSA, per germline. Between the trimmed V and J ends, which lost 5 bases and 3 bases, there was a span of 14 bases. The CDR3 sequence: CASSALLGGYEQYF. Here the CDR3 DNA reads TGTGCCAGCAGCGCTCTTCTGGGGGGCTACGAGCAGTACTTC.

The gene calls are TRBV7-9 and TRBJ2-1, with 13 bases identical to TRBD2. The trim removed 4 bases at V and 12 bases at J, leaving 18 bases unmatched. The CDR3 has 18 amino acids. Germline V CDR1 and CDR2: SEHNR, FQNEAQ (reference sequence). As DNA, the CDR3 is TGTGCCAGCAGCTCTACCAGGACTAGCGGGAGTCTCGTCAAAGGGCAGTTCTTC. Translated, it gives CASSSTRTSGSLVKGQFF.

This chain uses TRBV10-3 with TRBJ1-5; D is unclear. Germline loops: CDR1 ENHRY, CDR2 SYGVKD. V gave up 2 bases and J gave up 4 bases, with 15 bases separating them. This CDR3 contains 16 residues. CDR3 protein: CAISEEEGRRNQPQHF. The CDR3 nucleotides are TGTGCCATCAGTGAGGAGGAAGGGAGGAGGAATCAGCCCCAGCATTTT.

This clonotype was found once. This sequence joins TRBV5-1 and TRBJ2-3; a possible D gene is TRBD1 (5 bases). V lost 1 base, J lost 4 bases, and 10 bases lay in between. The germline CDR1 and CDR2 sequences are SGHRS and YFSETQ. There are 14 residues in the CDR3. The CDR3 nucleotides are TGCGCCAGCAGCTTGCCCCAAGGGGCAGATACGCAGTATTTT. Translating gives CASSLPQGADTQYF.